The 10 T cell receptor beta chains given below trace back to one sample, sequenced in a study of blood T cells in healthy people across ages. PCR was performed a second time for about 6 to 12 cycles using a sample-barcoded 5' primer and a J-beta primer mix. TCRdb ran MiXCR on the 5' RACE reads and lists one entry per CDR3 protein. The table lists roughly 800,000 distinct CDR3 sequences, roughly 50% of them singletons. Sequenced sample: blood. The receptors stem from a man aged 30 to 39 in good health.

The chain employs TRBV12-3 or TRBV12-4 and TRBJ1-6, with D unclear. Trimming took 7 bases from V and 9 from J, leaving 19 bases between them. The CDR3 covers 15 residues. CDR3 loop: CASIFLPFEPSPLHF. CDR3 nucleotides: TGTGCCAGCATCTTCCTCCCTTTTGAACCTTCACCCCTCCACTTT.

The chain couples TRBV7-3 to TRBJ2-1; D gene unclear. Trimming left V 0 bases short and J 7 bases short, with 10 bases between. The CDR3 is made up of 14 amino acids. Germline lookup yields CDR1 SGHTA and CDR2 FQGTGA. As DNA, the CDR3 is TGTGCCAGCAGCTTAACAGCCGGGTTAAATGAGCAGTTCTTC. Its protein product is CASSLTAGLNEQFF.

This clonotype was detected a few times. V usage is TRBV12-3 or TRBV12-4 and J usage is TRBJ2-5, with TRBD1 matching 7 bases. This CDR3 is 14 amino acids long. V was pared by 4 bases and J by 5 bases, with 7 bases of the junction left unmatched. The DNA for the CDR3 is TGTGCCAGCAGTTACCAGACAGGGCGCGAGACCCAGTACTTC. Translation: CASSYQTGRETQYF.

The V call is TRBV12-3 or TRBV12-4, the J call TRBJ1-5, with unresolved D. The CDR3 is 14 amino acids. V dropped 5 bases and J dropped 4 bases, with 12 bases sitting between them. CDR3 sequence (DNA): TGTGCCAGCAGTCGATCGACGGGTAATCAGCCCCAGCATTTT. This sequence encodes CASSRSTGNQPQHF.

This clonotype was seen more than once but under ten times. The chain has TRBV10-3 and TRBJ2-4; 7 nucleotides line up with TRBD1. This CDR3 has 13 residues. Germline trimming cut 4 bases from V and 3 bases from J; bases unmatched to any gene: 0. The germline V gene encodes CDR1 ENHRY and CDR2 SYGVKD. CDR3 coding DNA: TGTGCCATCAGTGGGGACAGCAAAAACATTCAGTACTTC. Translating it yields CAISGDSKNIQYF.

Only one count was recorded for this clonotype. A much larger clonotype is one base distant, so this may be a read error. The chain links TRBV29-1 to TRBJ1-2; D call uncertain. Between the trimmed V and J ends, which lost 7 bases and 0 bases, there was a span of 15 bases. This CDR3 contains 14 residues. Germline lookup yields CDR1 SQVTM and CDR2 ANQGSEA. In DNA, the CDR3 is TGCAGCGGCCCCCGACCTGGGGCTAACTATGGCTACACCTTC. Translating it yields CSGPRPGANYGYTF.

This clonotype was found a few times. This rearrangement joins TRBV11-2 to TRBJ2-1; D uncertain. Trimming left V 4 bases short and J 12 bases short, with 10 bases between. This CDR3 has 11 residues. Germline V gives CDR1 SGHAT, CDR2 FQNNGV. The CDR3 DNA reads TGTGCCAGCAGCTCCTGGTACGGGCAGTTCTTC. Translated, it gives CASSSWYGQFF.

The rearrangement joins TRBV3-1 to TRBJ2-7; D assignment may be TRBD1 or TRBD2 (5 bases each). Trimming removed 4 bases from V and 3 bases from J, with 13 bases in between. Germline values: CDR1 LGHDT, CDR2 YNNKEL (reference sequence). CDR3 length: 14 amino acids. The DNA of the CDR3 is TGTGCCAGCAGCCGGCCGGGACCCCACTACGAGCAGTACTTC. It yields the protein CASSRPGPHYEQYF.

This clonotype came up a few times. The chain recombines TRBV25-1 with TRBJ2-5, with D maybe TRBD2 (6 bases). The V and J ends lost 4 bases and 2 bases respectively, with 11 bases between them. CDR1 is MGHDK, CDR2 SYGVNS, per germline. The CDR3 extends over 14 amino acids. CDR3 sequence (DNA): TGTGCCAGCAGTGTCGGGGGTGGGCAAGAGACCCAGTACTTC. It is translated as CASSVGGGQETQYF.

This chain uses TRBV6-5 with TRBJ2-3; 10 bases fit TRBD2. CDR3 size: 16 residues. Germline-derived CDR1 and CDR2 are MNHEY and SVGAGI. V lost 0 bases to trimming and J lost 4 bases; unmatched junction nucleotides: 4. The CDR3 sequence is CASSYSRAGGPDTQYF. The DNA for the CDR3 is TGTGCCAGCAGTTACTCACGAGCGGGAGGGCCAGATACGCAGTATTTT.